These 29 T cell receptor beta chains were all obtained from the same sample, sequenced in a study of shared clonotypes between healthy human individuals. Method: immunoSEQ multiplex PCR; TCRdb's copy keeps in-frame clones and lacks some. Of 1,500,000 or so clones listed, 98% were seen once; the top ten hold approximately 0.4%. What was sequenced was naive CD4+ T cells sorted from blood. The subset was: CD45RA+ positively selected. The receptors stem from a man aged 30-40 years in good health.

This chain connects TRBV5-1 to TRBJ2-7; the D gene is possibly TRBD2 (6 bases). This CDR3 spans 16 amino acids. Trimming took 4 bases from V and 6 from J, leaving 23 bases between them. CDR1 is SGHRS and CDR2 is YFSETQ in the germline V gene. The CDR3 DNA reads TGCGCCAGCAGCCCCAGGACTAACGAACCCTACGGCGAGCAGTACTTC. Amino acids: CASSPRTNEPYGEQYF. Supplemented by reference TRBV5-1 and TRBJ2-7, the full variable domain reads KAGVTQTPRYLIKTRGQQVTLSCSPISGHRSVSWYQQTPGQGLQFLFEYFSETQRNKGNFPGRFSGRQFSNSRSEMNVSTLELGDSALYLCASSPRTNEPYGEQYFGPGTRLTVT.

The chain is built from TRBV19 and TRBJ1-3; D is uncertain. The CDR3 is 15 amino acids. Trimming pared 3 bases from V and 6 bases from J, leaving 15 bases between. From germline, CDR1 is LNHDA and CDR2 SQIVND (reference sequence). CDR3 region: CASSIYGALENTIYF. In DNA form, the CDR3 reads TGTGCCAGTAGTATCTACGGCGCTCTGGAAAACACCATATATTTT.

This clone occurred once. The gene calls are TRBV15 and TRBJ1-1; no clear D gene. The CDR3 is made up of 15 amino acids. Trimming removed 0 bases at V and 2 bases at J, with 10 bases between. Germline lookup yields CDR1 LNHNV and CDR2 YYDKDF (reference sequence). CDR3 sequence (DNA): TGTGCCACCAGCAGAGAGATTCTGGGCAACACTGAAGCTTTCTTT. It is translated as CATSREILGNTEAFF.

The rearrangement uses TRBV10-3 and TRBJ2-7; 7 bases are shared with TRBD1. J was trimmed by 5 bases and V by 6 bases; bases with no gene match: 10. CDR1 ENHRY and CDR2 SYGVKD come from the germline V gene. CDR3 size: 14 residues. The CDR3 loop is CAIRPDRDGNEQYF. In DNA, the CDR3 is TGTGCCATCAGACCCGACAGGGATGGTAACGAGCAGTACTTC.

Only one count was recorded for this clone. The V and J genes are TRBV7-2 and TRBJ2-3; 9 bases map to TRBD2. J gave up 2 bases and V 4 bases, and 10 bases lay outside the gene matches. Germline loops: CDR1 SGHTA, CDR2 FQGNSA. This CDR3 spans 17 amino acids. The CDR3 bases are TGTGCCAGCAGCTCTAGAGGGCTAGCGGGACTCACAGATACGCAGTATTTT. This gives the protein CASSSRGLAGLTDTQYF.

The rearrangement joins TRBV19 to TRBJ1-5, with 7 bases matching TRBD1. V was clipped by 5 bases and J by 1 base; unmatched bases: 5. Germline V gene data show CDR1 as LNHDA and CDR2 as SQIVND (reference sequence). There are 15 residues in the CDR3. The CDR3 sequence: CASSLGTASNQPQHF. CDR3 nucleotide sequence: TGTGCCAGTAGTCTAGGGACAGCAAGCAATCAGCCCCAGCATTTT.

This chain links TRBV28 with TRBJ1-5; D unresolved. The CDR3 covers 15 residues. Germline lookup yields CDR1 MDHEN and CDR2 SYDVKM. Deletions cut 6 bases from V and 2 bases from J, with 14 bases between. The CDR3, as DNA: TGTGCCAGCAGCCCCCGAGGTGGGCGCAATCAGCCCCAGCATTTT. Encoded protein: CASSPRGGRNQPQHF.

The gene calls are TRBV14 and TRBJ2-5, with D perhaps TRBD2 (5 bases). Germline values: CDR1 SGHDN, CDR2 FVKESK. The CDR3 runs to 15 residues. The V end lost 4 bases, the J end lost 1 base, and 13 bases lay between the germline ends. The CDR3 loop reads CASSLLAWGQETQYF. In DNA, the CDR3 is TGTGCCAGCAGCCTTCTAGCATGGGGCCAAGAGACCCAGTACTTC.

The CDR3 region is CATSRDWGLSYEQYF. DNA of the CDR3: TGTGCCACCAGCAGAGATTGGGGTCTCTCCTACGAGCAGTACTTC. The rearrangement joins TRBV15 to TRBJ2-7; unclear D gene. The V gene lost 0 bases and the J gene lost 0 bases, with 9 bases spanning the gap. CDR1 LNHNV and CDR2 YYDKDF come from the germline V gene (reference sequence). The CDR3 covers 15 residues.

The chain uses TRBV7-2 and TRBJ1-5; D is unresolved. This CDR3 spans 13 amino acids. Germline CDR1 is SGHTA and CDR2 is FQGNSA. V was trimmed by 0 bases and J by 6 bases, leaving 6 bases between them. The CDR3 reads CASSLAAVQPQHF. CDR3 in DNA: TGTGCCAGCAGCTTAGCTGCTGTTCAGCCCCAGCATTTT.

This clone was seen only once. The CDR3 reads CASSLVGGTVTGELFF. The DNA for the CDR3 is TGTGCCAGCAGCTTAGTCGGCGGGACCGTCACCGGGGAGCTGTTTTTT. The chain has TRBV7-3 and TRBJ2-2; TRBD2 might be the D (6 bases). V lost 2 bases, J lost 4 bases, and 14 bases lay in between. The CDR3 covers 16 residues. The germline gives CDR1 SGHTA, CDR2 FQGTGA.

The chain has TRBV5-4 and TRBJ1-2; 9 bases fit TRBD1. CDR3 length: 15 amino acids. Germline V gene data show CDR1 as SGHNT and CDR2 as YYREEE (reference sequence). The J segment lost 2 bases and the V segment lost 5 bases, leaving 7 bases of the junction unmatched. In DNA form, the CDR3 reads TGTGCCAGCAGGCCCCCGACAGGGGGGAACTATGGCTACACCTTC. Its translation is CASRPPTGGNYGYTF.

The chain is built from TRBV5-1 and TRBJ2-6; TRBD2 might be the D (6 bases). V shed 0 bases and J shed 0 bases, with 16 bases lying between them. Germline CDR1 is SGHRS and CDR2 is YFSETQ. The CDR3 is made up of 19 amino acids. The CDR3 sequence: CASSLDPGWGDSGANVLTF. In nucleotides, the CDR3 is TGCGCCAGCAGCTTGGACCCAGGCTGGGGGGACTCTGGGGCCAACGTCCTGACTTTC.

The rearrangement joins TRBV5-6 to TRBJ2-1; D is uncertain. Deletions cut 2 bases from V and 8 bases from J, with 11 bases between. CDR1 SGHDT and CDR2 YYEEEE come from the germline V gene. The CDR3 loop spans 13 amino acids. The CDR3 protein is CASSFVGAHEQFF. DNA of the CDR3: TGTGCCAGCAGCTTCGTGGGTGCCCATGAGCAGTTCTTC. Drawing the rest from reference TRBV5-6 and TRBJ2-1, the complete variable domain is DAGVTQSPTHLIKTRGQQVTLRCSPKSGHDTVSWYQQALGQGPQFIFQYYEEEERQRGNFPDRFSGHQFPNYSSELNVNALLLGDSALYLCASSFVGAHEQFFGPGTRLTVL.

The chain combines TRBV11-2 with TRBJ2-7; no clear D. The CDR3 spans 15 residues. V was shortened by 0 bases and J by 0 bases, with 9 bases between the two germline ends. Germline lookup yields CDR1 SGHAT and CDR2 FQNNGV. CDR3 amino acids: CASSLEATDSYEQYF. Here the CDR3 DNA reads TGTGCCAGCAGCTTAGAAGCCACGGACTCCTACGAGCAGTACTTC. Drawing the rest from reference TRBV11-2 and TRBJ2-7, the complete variable domain is EAGVAQSPRYKIIEKRQSVAFWCNPISGHATLYWYQQILGQGPKLLIQFQNNGVVDDSQLPKDRFSAERLKGVDSTLKIQPAKLEDSAVYLCASSLEATDSYEQYFGPGTRLTVT.

V and J are TRBV27 and TRBJ1-1, with 8 positions matching TRBD1. Looked up from germline, CDR1 is MNHEY and CDR2 is SMNVEV (reference sequence). V was pared by 4 bases and J by 11 bases, with 9 bases of the junction left unmatched. The CDR3 length is 13 residues. The CDR3 reads CASSSTGGAGAFF. In nucleotides, the CDR3 is TGTGCCAGCAGTTCCACAGGGGGTGCTGGGGCTTTCTTT.

The rearrangement uses TRBV9 and TRBJ2-3; weak D call: TRBD1 (6 bases). Deletions cut 0 bases from V and 4 bases from J, with 12 bases between. The CDR3 length is 15 residues. Germline loops: CDR1 SGDLS, CDR2 YYNGEE. CDR3: CASSVVGAGPDTQYF. In DNA form, the CDR3 reads TGTGCCAGCAGCGTAGTGGGGGCTGGGCCAGATACGCAGTATTTT. Supplemented by reference TRBV9 and TRBJ2-3, the full variable domain reads DSGVTQTPKHLITATGQRVTLRCSPRSGDLSVYWYQQSLDQGLQFLIQYYNGEERAKGNILERFSAQQFPDLHSELNLSSLELGDSALYFCASSVVGAGPDTQYFGPGTRLTVL.

V and J are TRBV2 and TRBJ2-5, with 7 bases lining up with TRBD2. The germline CDR1 and CDR2 sequences are SNHLY and FYNNEI. The J segment lost 5 bases and the V segment lost 4 bases, leaving 7 bases of the junction unmatched. The CDR3 has 14 amino acids. In DNA, the CDR3 is TGTGCCAGCAGTGGGGCGGGAGCGAGGGAGACCCAGTACTTC. As protein: CASSGAGARETQYF.

V is TRBV6-1 and J is TRBJ2-1, with 10 bases lining up with TRBD2. Germline V gene sequence: CDR1 MNHNS, CDR2 SASEGT. V shed 7 bases and J 9 bases; nucleotides not matched to a gene: 6. The CDR3 contains 13 residues. CDR3 DNA sequence: TGTGCCAGCACGCCTAGCGGGAGTGGTGAGCAGTTCTTC. Translating it yields CASTPSGSGEQFF.

The rearrangement uses TRBV19 and TRBJ2-1; no clear D gene. Trimming left V 0 bases short and J 4 bases short, with 10 bases between. Germline CDR1 is LNHDA and CDR2 is SQIVND (reference sequence). There are 15 residues in the CDR3. The CDR3 region is CASSIDHSRYNEQFF. The CDR3 DNA reads TGTGCCAGTAGTATAGATCATAGCAGATACAATGAGCAGTTCTTC.

This clone came up once. The rearrangement links TRBV4-3 to TRBJ1-2; D perhaps matches TRBD1 (5 bases). The CDR3 extends over 16 amino acids. V was cut by 3 bases and J by 7 bases, with 21 bases left in between. Germline CDR1 reads LGHNA; CDR2 reads YSLEER. The DNA for the CDR3 is TGCGCCAGCAGCCAGACATCAGGGCATGGTGGTTTTGGCTACACCTTC. As protein: CASSQTSGHGGFGYTF.

As regards this clone: The sample contains more than one DNA sequence encoding this CDR3. V gene TRBV11-2 combines with J gene TRBJ1-5, with D perhaps TRBD1 (5 bases). The CDR3 runs to 14 residues. V was cut by 1 base and J by 2 bases, with 6 bases left in between. Germline values: CDR1 SGHAT, CDR2 FQNNGV. DNA for the CDR3: TGTGCCAGCAGCTTAGTAGGGGGCAATCAGCCCCAGCATTTT. This codes for CASSLVGGNQPQHF. Looking up the rest from reference TRBV11-2 and TRBJ1-5 gives the full variable domain: EAGVAQSPRYKIIEKRQSVAFWCNPISGHATLYWYQQILGQGPKLLIQFQNNGVVDDSQLPKDRFSAERLKGVDSTLKIQPAKLEDSAVYLCASSLVGGNQPQHFGDGTRLSIL.

The rearrangement joins TRBV27 to TRBJ2-7; 13 positions match TRBD2. Germline loops: CDR1 MNHEY, CDR2 SMNVEV (reference sequence). The trim removed 5 bases at V and 7 bases at J, leaving 11 bases unmatched. This CDR3 has 16 amino acids. The CDR3 reads CASSRPGLAGLMEQYF. Here the CDR3 DNA reads TGTGCCAGCAGTCGCCCGGGACTAGCGGGATTGATGGAGCAGTACTTC.

The chain has TRBV2 and TRBJ2-3; 9 bases agree with TRBD2. Trimming at V came to 7 bases and at J to 5 bases, leaving 4 bases not matched to a gene. Germline CDR1 SNHLY, CDR2 FYNNEI. The CDR3 runs 13 residues. CDR3 in DNA: TGTGCCAGCACTAGCGGGACTGGAGATACGCAGTATTTT. Amino acid sequence: CASTSGTGDTQYF.

The J gene is TRBJ2-2, the V gene TRBV5-1; no clear D gene. V lost 7 bases, J lost 0 bases, and 13 bases lay in between. Germline loops: CDR1 SGHRS, CDR2 YFSETQ. This CDR3 has 15 residues. The CDR3 loop is CASSHPGTNTGELFF. In DNA form, the CDR3 reads TGCGCCAGCTCCCACCCAGGCACGAACACCGGGGAGCTGTTTTTT. Complete variable domain (other parts from reference TRBV5-1 and TRBJ2-2): KAGVTQTPRYLIKTRGQQVTLSCSPISGHRSVSWYQQTPGQGLQFLFEYFSETQRNKGNFPGRFSGRQFSNSRSEMNVSTLELGDSALYLCASSHPGTNTGELFFGEGSRLTVL.

V gene TRBV11-2 combines with J gene TRBJ2-7; 10 bases map to TRBD2. Germline loops: CDR1 SGHAT, CDR2 FQNNGV. This CDR3 has 17 residues. V gave up 6 bases and J gave up 2 bases; unmatched junction bases: 13. The CDR3 loop is CASRPGLTSGTTYEQYF. The DNA for the CDR3 is TGTGCCAGCAGACCCGGCCTCACTAGCGGGACCACCTACGAGCAGTACTTC. Full variable domain (outside the CDR3, taken from reference TRBV11-2 and TRBJ2-7): EAGVAQSPRYKIIEKRQSVAFWCNPISGHATLYWYQQILGQGPKLLIQFQNNGVVDDSQLPKDRFSAERLKGVDSTLKIQPAKLEDSAVYLCASRPGLTSGTTYEQYFGPGTRLTVT.

The chain joins TRBV18 to TRBJ1-3; D possibly corresponds to TRBD1 (5 bases). This CDR3 contains 15 residues. The germline V gene has CDR1 KGHSH and CDR2 LQKENI. V lost 2 bases, J lost 2 bases, and 10 bases lay in between. The CDR3 reads CASSPVEGTGNTIYF. The DNA of the CDR3 is TGTGCCAGCTCACCAGTTGAGGGGACTGGAAACACCATATATTTT.

This clone turned up a few times. V is TRBV7-9 and J is TRBJ2-7, with no clear D. Germline CDR1 SEHNR, CDR2 FQNEAQ (reference sequence). The CDR3 spans 12 residues. V shed 5 bases and J shed 3 bases, with 8 bases lying between them. CDR3 sequence (DNA): TGTGCCAGCAGCCCCGACCGCTACGAGCAGTACTTC. It codes for CASSPDRYEQYF.

The chain recombines TRBV19 with TRBJ1-4; D might be TRBD1 (5 bases). V lost 1 base and J lost 1, with 7 bases in between. Germline V CDR1 and CDR2: LNHDA, SQIVND (reference sequence). This CDR3 region has 15 residues. The DNA of the CDR3 is TGTGCCAGTAGTATAGGGGACGGAACTAATGAAAAACTGTTTTTT. As protein: CASSIGDGTNEKLFF. The whole variable domain, filled in from reference TRBV19 and TRBJ1-4, reads DGGITQSPKYLFRKEGQNVTLSCEQNLNHDAMYWYRQDPGQGLRLIYYSQIVNDFQKGDIAEGYSVSREKKESFPLTVTSAQKNPTAFYLCASSIGDGTNEKLFFGSGTQLSVL.